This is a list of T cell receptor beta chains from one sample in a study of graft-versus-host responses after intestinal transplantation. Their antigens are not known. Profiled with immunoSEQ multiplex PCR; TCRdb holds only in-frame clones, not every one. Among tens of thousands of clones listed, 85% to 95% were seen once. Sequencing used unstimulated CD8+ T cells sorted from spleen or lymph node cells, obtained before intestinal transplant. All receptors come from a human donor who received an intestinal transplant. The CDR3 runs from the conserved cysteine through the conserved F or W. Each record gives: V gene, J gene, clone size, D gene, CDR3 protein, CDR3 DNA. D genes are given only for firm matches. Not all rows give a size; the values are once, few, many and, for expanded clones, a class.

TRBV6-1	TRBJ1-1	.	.	CASGPGEGNTEAFF	TGTGCCAGCGGCCCAGGGGAGGGGAACACTGAAGCTTTCTTT
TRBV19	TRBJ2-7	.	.	CASSMVGGGINEQYF	TGTGCCAGTAGTATGGTTGGAGGGGGCATCAACGAGCAGTACTTC
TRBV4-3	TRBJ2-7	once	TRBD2	CASSQDPSGAYEQYF	TGCGCCAGCAGCCAAGACCCTAGCGGGGCCTACGAGCAGTACTTC
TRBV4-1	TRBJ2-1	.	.	CASSPQGDEQFF	TGCGCCAGCAGCCCACAGGGCGATGAGCAGTTCTTC
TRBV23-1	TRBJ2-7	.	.	CASAQNTGSYEQYF	TGCGCCAGCGCTCAAAATACAGGCTCCTACGAGCAGTACTTC
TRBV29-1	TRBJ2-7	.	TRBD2	CSVESWASGAYEQYF	TGCAGCGTTGAATCGTGGGCTAGCGGGGCTTACGAGCAGTACTTC
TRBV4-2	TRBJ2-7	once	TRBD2	CASSLKRAETSGLSYEQYF	TGTGCCAGCAGCCTCAAGAGGGCTGAAACTAGCGGCCTCTCCTACGAGCAGTACTTC
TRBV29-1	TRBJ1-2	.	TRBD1	CSVDPLRDRLYGYTF	TGCAGCGTTGACCCGCTTCGGGACAGACTGTATGGCTACACCTTC
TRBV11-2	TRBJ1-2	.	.	CASSSLRDNYGYTF	TGTGCCAGCAGCTCCCTACGGGATAACTATGGCTACACCTTC
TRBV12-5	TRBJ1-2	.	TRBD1	CASAKPLDRGLDGYTF	TGTGCTAGTGCCAAACCCCTGGACAGGGGGCTGGATGGCTACACCTTC
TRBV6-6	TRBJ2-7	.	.	CASSYGGAEQYF	TGTGCCAGCAGTTACGGGGGGGCCGAGCAGTACTTC
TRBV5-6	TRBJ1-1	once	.	CASSTRQRMNTEAFF	TGTGCCAGCAGCACCAGACAGCGAATGAACACTGAAGCTTTCTTT
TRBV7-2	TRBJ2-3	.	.	CASSAYLPSSTDTQYF	TGTGCCAGCAGCGCCTATCTCCCCTCTAGCACAGATACGCAGTATTTT
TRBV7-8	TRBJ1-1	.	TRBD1	CASSPMTTQGDNTEAFF	TGTGCCAGCAGCCCTATGACAACCCAGGGGGATAACACTGAAGCTTTCTTT
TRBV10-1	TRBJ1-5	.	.	CASSESFERNQPQHF	TGCGCCAGCAGTGAGTCCTTCGAGCGCAATCAGCCCCAGCATTTT
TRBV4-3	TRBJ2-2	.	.	CASSQETASGELFF	TGCGCCAGCAGCCAAGAGACGGCTAGCGGGGAGCTGTTTTTT
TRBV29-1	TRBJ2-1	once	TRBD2	CSVDPSGGFNEQFF	TGCAGCGTTGACCCTAGCGGAGGATTCAATGAGCAGTTCTTC
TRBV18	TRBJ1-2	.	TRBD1	CASSPLDRAYYGYTF	TGTGCCAGCTCACCGCTGGACAGGGCATACTATGGCTACACCTTC
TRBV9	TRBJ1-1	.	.	CASSSGGVTEAFF	TGTGCCAGCAGCTCTGGGGGGGTGACTGAAGCTTTCTTT
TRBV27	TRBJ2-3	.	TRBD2	CASRSGGGDTQYF	TGTGCCAGCAGATCTGGGGGGGGAGATACGCAGTATTTT
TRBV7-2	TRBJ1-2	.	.	CASSYGQTFNYGYTF	TGTGCCAGCAGCTACGGACAGACGTTTAACTATGGCTACACCTTC
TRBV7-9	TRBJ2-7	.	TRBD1	CASSLTGGPASDEQYF	TGTGCCAGCAGCTTGACAGGGGGCCCCGCATCCGACGAGCAGTACTTC
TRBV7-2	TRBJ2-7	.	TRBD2	CASSPGLAIYEQYF	TGTGCCAGCAGCCCAGGACTAGCAATCTACGAGCAGTACTTC
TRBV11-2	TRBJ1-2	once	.	CASSHSGLRADYGYTF	TGTGCCAGCAGCCATTCGGGGTTACGTGCTGACTATGGCTACACCTTC
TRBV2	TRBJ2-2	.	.	CASSVDSFTGELFF	TGTGCCAGCAGTGTGGACTCCTTCACCGGGGAGCTGTTTTTT
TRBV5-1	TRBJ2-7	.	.	CASSWPSGTNNYEQYF	TGCGCCAGCAGCTGGCCCTCCGGGACAAATAACTACGAGCAGTACTTC
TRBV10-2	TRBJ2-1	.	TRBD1	CASSESPSGGNEQFF	TGCGCCAGCAGTGAGTCACCGTCAGGGGGCAATGAGCAGTTCTTC
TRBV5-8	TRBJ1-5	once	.	CASSFGPGDLQPQHF	TGTGCCAGCAGCTTTGGTCCAGGGGATCTCCAGCCCCAGCATTTT
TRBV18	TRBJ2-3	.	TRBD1	CASSPSEGQGRSDTQYF	TGTGCCAGCTCACCATCGGAGGGACAGGGTAGGTCAGATACGCAGTATTTT
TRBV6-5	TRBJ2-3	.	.	CASSQGTASTDTQYF	TGTGCCAGCAGTCAGGGGACGGCTAGCACAGATACGCAGTATTTT
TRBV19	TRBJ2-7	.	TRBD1	CASSTTGGAYEQYF	TGTGCCAGTAGCACGACAGGGGGGGCCTACGAGCAGTACTTC
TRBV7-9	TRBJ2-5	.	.	CASSLGGIQETQYF	TGTGCCAGCAGCTTAGGAGGGATCCAAGAGACCCAGTACTTC
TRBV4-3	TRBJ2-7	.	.	CASSQEVAGASYEQYF	TGCGCCAGCAGCCAAGAGGTGGCAGGGGCCTCCTACGAGCAGTACTTC
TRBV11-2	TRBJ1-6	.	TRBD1	CASSPPDRTPSYNSPLHF	TGTGCCAGCAGCCCCCCGGACAGGACTCCCTCCTATAATTCACCCCTCCACTTT
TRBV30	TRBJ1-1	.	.	CAWSTMKNTEAFF	TGTGCCTGGAGTACAATGAAGAACACTGAAGCTTTCTTT
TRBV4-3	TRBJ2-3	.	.	CASSQERGTDTQYF	TGCGCCAGCAGCCAAGAGCGGGGTACAGATACGCAGTATTTT